This passage covers 30 T cell receptor beta chains from one sample sequenced in a study of blood T cell repertoires in COVID-19. Sequencing was performed with immunoSEQ multiplex PCR; in TCRdb, only in-frame clones are kept and a portion is missing. The table has some 80,000 clones, around 89% seen once; the top ten hold about 21%. The sequencing sample was made of peripheral blood. These receptor sequences come from a human donor in a cohort sampled during active COVID-19.

The V gene is TRBV5-5, the J gene TRBJ2-7; TRBD2 matches 7 bases. V was pared by 3 bases and J by 4 bases, with 4 bases of the junction left unmatched. This CDR3 region has 13 residues. CDR1 and CDR2 (germline): SGHKS, YYEKEE (reference sequence). The CDR3 region has the DNA TGTGCCAGCAGCTACCAGGGAGGGTACGAGCAGTACTTC. It yields the protein CASSYQGGYEQYF.

V and J are TRBV7-2 and TRBJ2-3; possible D gene TRBD2, 5 bases. V gave up 3 bases and J gave up 2 bases, with 12 bases separating them. The germline V gene has CDR1 SGHTA and CDR2 FQGNSA. The CDR3 covers 15 residues. CDR3 nucleotide sequence: TGTGCCAGCAGCTTTACGGGGTGGTCCACAGATACGCAGTATTTT. Translated: CASSFTGWSTDTQYF. Based on the CDR3 plus reference TRBV7-2 and TRBJ2-3, the full variable domain is GAGVSQSPSNKVTEKGKDVELRCDPISGHTALYWYRQSLGQGLEFLIYFQGNSAPDKSGLPSDRFSAERTGGSVSTLTIQRTQQEDSAVYLCASSFTGWSTDTQYFGPGTRLTVL.

J is TRBJ2-3 and V is TRBV2; D unclear. The germline CDR1 and CDR2 sequences are SNHLY and FYNNEI. The CDR3 length is 12 residues. V lost 6 bases and J lost 6, with 10 bases in between. The CDR3 coding sequence is TGTGCCAGCAGCCTAGGTACGGATACGCAGTATTTT. It yields the protein CASSLGTDTQYF.

The rearrangement joins TRBV7-2 to TRBJ2-1; 12 positions agree with TRBD2. Unmatched junction bases numbered 2, after V lost 0 bases and J lost 8 bases. The CDR3 consists of 15 residues. Per germline, CDR1 SGHTA and CDR2 FQGNSA. Written as DNA, the CDR3 is TGTGCCAGCAGCTTAGCTGGACTAGCGGGATATGAGCAGTTCTTC. This codes for CASSLAGLAGYEQFF.

The rearrangement links TRBV28 to TRBJ2-7; 10 positions agree with TRBD1. V was clipped by 4 bases and J by 3 bases; unmatched bases: 9. This CDR3 region has 16 residues. The V gene's germline CDR1 is MDHEN and CDR2 SYDVKM. CDR3 DNA sequence: TGTGCCAGCAGTTCCCCGCGCCGGGACAGGGGCTACGAGCAGTACTTC. As protein: CASSSPRRDRGYEQYF.

The rearrangement uses TRBV5-1 and TRBJ2-1, with D perhaps matching TRBD1 (6 bases). With 0 bases removed from V and 7 bases from J, the gap between germline ends came to 8 bases. CDR1 and CDR2 from the germline V gene are SGHRS and YFSETQ. The CDR3 is 13 residues long. The CDR3 sequence is CASSLGTVNEQFF. As DNA, the CDR3 is TGCGCCAGCAGCTTGGGGACAGTTAATGAGCAGTTCTTC. The variable domain in full, with the rest retrieved from reference TRBV5-1 and TRBJ2-1, is KAGVTQTPRYLIKTRGQQVTLSCSPISGHRSVSWYQQTPGQGLQFLFEYFSETQRNKGNFPGRFSGRQFSNSRSEMNVSTLELGDSALYLCASSLGTVNEQFFGPGTRLTVL.

In regard to this clone: Other DNA sequences in the same sample also yield this CDR3. The chain recombines TRBV18 with TRBJ2-1, with 8 bases aligning to TRBD1. After removal of 2 bases from V and 4 bases from J, the junction contained 4 bases not matched to a gene. Per the germline V gene, CDR1 is KGHSH and CDR2 is LQKENI. There are 15 residues in the CDR3. The CDR3 spells CASSPGQGAYNEQFF. CDR3 bases: TGTGCCAGCTCACCAGGACAGGGAGCTTACAATGAGCAGTTCTTC.

The J gene is TRBJ2-2, the V gene TRBV11-3; perhaps TRBD1 as D (6 bases). CDR3 size: 17 residues. CDR1 is SGHNT, CDR2 YENEEA, per germline. The germline V and J ends were trimmed by 0 bases and 3 bases, with 14 bases remaining between them. The CDR3 DNA reads TGTGCCAGCAGCTTAGAGTATGGGGACACCTACACCGGGGAGCTGTTTTTT. It is translated as CASSLEYGDTYTGELFF.

This chain uses TRBV10-3 with TRBJ1-1, with TRBD1 matching 9 bases. The CDR3 consists of 14 residues. Germline CDR1 is ENHRY and CDR2 is SYGVKD. J lost 7 bases, V lost 2 bases, and 5 bases had no gene match. CDR3 region: CAISETGGLNEAFF. In DNA form, the CDR3 reads TGTGCCATCAGTGAGACAGGGGGCCTTAATGAAGCTTTCTTT.

This clone was picked up a small number of times. The V and J genes are TRBV27 and TRBJ1-5; D is unclear. V lost 4 bases, J lost 0 bases, and 10 bases lay in between. The CDR3 extends over 15 amino acids. Germline V gives CDR1 MNHEY, CDR2 SMNVEV (reference sequence). This CDR3 is CASSWSVDSNQPQHF. DNA for the CDR3: TGTGCCAGCAGTTGGTCGGTAGATAGCAATCAGCCCCAGCATTTT.

The rearrangement joins TRBV10-1 to TRBJ2-5; 11 bases are a match to TRBD1. There are 18 residues in the CDR3. The germline gives CDR1 WNHNN, CDR2 SYGVQD (reference sequence). The trim removed 3 bases at V and 5 bases at J, leaving 14 bases unmatched. The DNA for the CDR3 is TGCGCCAGCAGTGACAAACGGACAGGGGGCTCGGCAAGGGAGACCCAGTACTTC. This gives the protein CASSDKRTGGSARETQYF.

V and J are TRBV2 and TRBJ2-7; 7 bases are shared with TRBD1. Germline V CDR1 and CDR2: SNHLY, FYNNEI. The CDR3 extends over 13 amino acids. The junction had 5 bases not matched to a gene; V was cut back by 6 bases and J by 3 bases. As DNA, the CDR3 is TGTGCCAGCAGAAAGGGACAGCTCTACGAGCAGTACTTC. Encoded protein: CASRKGQLYEQYF.

V gene TRBV28 combines with J gene TRBJ1-3; 7 nucleotides match TRBD1. Per germline, CDR1 MDHEN and CDR2 SYDVKM. V was pared by 3 bases and J by 11 bases, with 4 bases of the junction left unmatched. The CDR3 consists of 12 residues. CDR3 residues: CASSFGQGAIYF. The CDR3 coding sequence is TGTGCCAGCAGTTTCGGGCAGGGGGCCATATATTTT.

The rearrangement joins TRBV27 to TRBJ2-7; 12 nucleotides align to TRBD2. Germline assignment: CDR1 MNHEY and CDR2 SMNVEV (reference sequence). The CDR3 sequence is 15 residues long. Trimming at V came to 3 bases and at J to 4 bases, leaving 4 bases not matched to a gene. The CDR3 here is CASSLKGLAGYEQYF. The CDR3 nucleotides are TGTGCCAGCAGTTTGAAGGGACTAGCGGGTTACGAGCAGTACTTC.

The chain has TRBV9 and TRBJ1-5; maybe TRBD1 (5 bases). Germline loops: CDR1 SGDLS, CDR2 YYNGEE. The CDR3 is made up of 13 amino acids. The V end was cut by 4 bases, the J end by 7 bases, with 12 bases between. Here the CDR3 reads CASSPLGGQPQHF. The CDR3 bases are TGTGCCAGCAGCCCCCTCGGGGGGCAGCCCCAGCATTTT.

J is TRBJ1-2 and V is TRBV6-2 or TRBV6-3; unclear D gene. Per the germline V gene, CDR1 is MNHEY and CDR2 is SVGEGT. The CDR3 loop spans 14 amino acids. V lost 2 bases and J 4 bases, leaving 11 bases between the germline ends. DNA for the CDR3: TGTGCCAGCAGTTACGCGTGGTATCGCTATGGCTACACCTTC. Its protein is CASSYAWYRYGYTF.

The CDR3 spells CASVEQGNEQYF. DNA of the CDR3: TGTGCCAGCGTGGAACAGGGGAACGAGCAGTACTTC. The rearrangement joins TRBV2 to TRBJ2-7; 7 positions match TRBD1. Trimming cost V 8 bases and J 5 bases; bases outside gene matches: 6. The CDR3 is made up of 12 amino acids. Germline-derived CDR1 and CDR2 are SNHLY and FYNNEI. The full variable domain, in which reference TRBV2 and TRBJ2-7 provide the parts outside the CDR3, is EPEVTQTPSHQVTQMGQEVILRCVPISNHLYFYWYRQILGQKVEFLVSFYNNEISEKSEIFDDQFSVERPDGSNFTLKIRSTKLEDSAMYFCASVEQGNEQYFGPGTRLTVT.

The V gene is TRBV5-1, the J gene TRBJ2-1; 10 nucleotides agree with TRBD2. In germline, CDR1 is SGHRS, CDR2 YFSETQ. CDR3 size: 15 residues. The V gene end was trimmed by 4 bases and the J gene end by 3 bases; junction bases not matched to a gene: 4. Here the CDR3 DNA reads TGCGCCAGCAGCCCGACTAGCGGGCTCTACAATGAGCAGTTCTTC. Its protein is CASSPTSGLYNEQFF.

The J gene is TRBJ2-7, the V gene TRBV15, with D possibly being TRBD2 (6 bases). The CDR3 consists of 15 residues. The V end lost 4 bases, the J end lost 6 bases, and 19 bases lay between the germline ends. Germline V lookup: CDR1 LNHNV, CDR2 YYDKDF (reference sequence). The chain's CDR3 is CATSTRGRALGEQYF. The CDR3 DNA follows: TGTGCCACCAGCACGCGGGGACGAGCTCTGGGCGAGCAGTACTTC.

The CDR3 coding sequence is TGTGCCAGCAGCTTCGAGGACAGGGGGAATTCACCCCTCCACTTT. It codes for CASSFEDRGNSPLHF. The rearrangement links TRBV7-2 to TRBJ1-6; 10 bases are shared with TRBD1. Trimming removed 3 bases from V and 7 bases from J; junction bases left unmatched: 3. CDR1 and CDR2 (germline): SGHTA, FQGNSA. There are 15 residues in the CDR3. Full variable domain (rest looked up from reference TRBV7-2 and TRBJ1-6): GAGVSQSPSNKVTEKGKDVELRCDPISGHTALYWYRQSLGQGLEFLIYFQGNSAPDKSGLPSDRFSAERTGGSVSTLTIQRTQQEDSAVYLCASSFEDRGNSPLHFGNGTRLTVT.

This clone has a handful of counts. The chain has TRBV6-2 or TRBV6-3 and TRBJ2-7; 9 bases are a match to TRBD1. V shed 0 bases and J 6 bases; nucleotides not matched to a gene: 6. CDR1 MNHEY and CDR2 SVGEGT come from the germline V gene. The CDR3 has 15 amino acids. CDR3 nucleotide sequence: TGTGCCAGCAGTTACTCGGGGACAGGGCGCAGCGAGCAGTACTTC. This codes for CASSYSGTGRSEQYF.

The chain is built from TRBV7-2 and TRBJ2-1; D might be TRBD2 (5 bases). V was shortened by 0 bases and J by 0 bases, with 9 bases between the two germline ends. The CDR3 has 16 amino acids. Germline lookup yields CDR1 SGHTA and CDR2 FQGNSA. DNA of the CDR3: TGTGCCAGCAGCTTAGCTAGCGCAAGCTCCTACAATGAGCAGTTCTTC. Its protein product is CASSLASASSYNEQFF.

This clone came up once. In DNA form, the CDR3 reads TGTGCCAGCAGCTTACCCCCCGGCAGGGGGAACACCGGGGAGCTGTTTTTT. Its protein product is CASSLPPGRGNTGELFF. The rearrangement links TRBV7-9 to TRBJ2-2; TRBD1 is a possible D gene (6 bases). The V end was cut by 2 bases, the J end by 1 base, with 14 bases between. Germline V gives CDR1 SEHNR, CDR2 FQNEAQ (reference sequence). The CDR3 consists of 17 residues.

In this sample, this clone turned up many times. This chain connects TRBV28 to TRBJ1-5; D gene unclear. The CDR3 length is 12 residues. V was cut by 4 bases and J by 6 bases, with 7 bases left in between. CDR1 and CDR2 (germline): MDHEN, SYDVKM. The CDR3 DNA reads TGTGCCAGCAGTTACCAACTTCAGCCCCAGCATTTT. This encodes CASSYQLQPQHF.

The rearrangement links TRBV18 to TRBJ1-3; tentative D call: TRBD1 (6 bases). This CDR3 has 15 residues. The germline gives CDR1 KGHSH, CDR2 LQKENI. Trimming removed 4 bases from V and 0 bases from J, with 10 bases in between. The CDR3 sequence is CASSQGTISGNTIYF. In DNA form, the CDR3 reads TGTGCCAGCTCACAAGGGACAATCTCTGGAAACACCATATATTTT.

The chain uses TRBV30 and TRBJ1-3; D is unclear. Germline V lookup: CDR1 GTSNPN, CDR2 SVGIG (reference sequence). With 0 bases removed from V and 2 bases from J, the gap between germline ends came to 11 bases. The CDR3 runs to 15 residues. The DNA of the CDR3 is TGTGCCTGGAGTGTAAAGTCAACGGCTGGAAACACCATATATTTT. It yields the protein CAWSVKSTAGNTIYF.

The V gene is TRBV2, the J gene TRBJ2-7, with 8 bases lining up with TRBD2. This CDR3 is built from 15 residues. Germline V gene data show CDR1 as SNHLY and CDR2 as FYNNEI. The J segment lost 5 bases and the V segment lost 5 bases, leaving 11 bases of the junction unmatched. The CDR3 reads CASSSNGRALNEQYF. In nucleotides, the CDR3 is TGTGCCAGCAGTTCAAACGGGAGGGCCTTGAACGAGCAGTACTTC. The full variable domain, rest sourced from reference TRBV2 and TRBJ2-7, is EPEVTQTPSHQVTQMGQEVILRCVPISNHLYFYWYRQILGQKVEFLVSFYNNEISEKSEIFDDQFSVERPDGSNFTLKIRSTKLEDSAMYFCASSSNGRALNEQYFGPGTRLTVT.

The V and J genes are TRBV4-3 and TRBJ2-6; unclear D gene. Germline loops: CDR1 LGHNA, CDR2 YSLEER. The CDR3 loop spans 19 amino acids. V lost 0 bases to trimming and J lost 1 base, with 16 bases between them. CDR3 DNA: TGCGCCAGCAGCCAAGATTACGGATACGTCGGGTCTGGGGCCAACGTCCTGACTTTC. Translated, it gives CASSQDYGYVGSGANVLTF.

The chain is built from TRBV25-1 and TRBJ2-2; TRBD1 might be the D (6 bases). Trimming took off 6 bases at V and 2 bases at J, with 13 bases between the two ends. CDR3 length: 15 residues. Germline V gives CDR1 MGHDK, CDR2 SYGVNS. Here the CDR3 reads CASRPGHLNTGELFF. CDR3 DNA: TGTGCCAGCAGACCGGGACACTTAAACACCGGGGAGCTGTTTTTT.

V and J are TRBV11-1 and TRBJ2-1; 7 bases line up with TRBD2. Germline-derived CDR1 and CDR2 are SGHAT and FQDESV (reference sequence). CDR3 length: 15 residues. V shed 1 base, J shed 3 bases, and the junction held 3 bases outside the gene matches. The CDR3 region has the DNA TGTGCCAGCAGCTTAGGGAGCGGGGTCTACAATGAGCAGTTCTTC. The encoded protein is CASSLGSGVYNEQFF. Drawing the rest from reference TRBV11-1 and TRBJ2-1, the complete variable domain is EAEVAQSPRYKITEKSQAVAFWCDPISGHATLYWYRQILGQGPELLVQFQDESVVDDSQLPKDRFSAERLKGVDSTLKIQPAELGDSAMYLCASSLGSGVYNEQFFGPGTRLTVL.